This T cell receptor beta chain stems from a study of blood T cell repertoires in COVID-19. Overall study: Nucleic acid was either cDNA or gDNA, and it came from T cells, B-cell-depleted T cells, or PBMCs.

CDR1 and CDR2 (germline): MNHEY, SMNVEV (reference sequence). This CDR3 comprises 14 residues. V was pared by 6 bases and J by 0 bases, with 9 bases between. Per the authors' pipeline: Quantification of nucleated cells was approximated via reference gene primer amplification. Generated by immunoSEQ multiplex PCR, the TCRdb table keeps only in-frame clones and is missing some. V and J calls and clone size are as listed in that table; D and trimming were resolved from the DNA. Of more than 45,000 clones listed, more than 75% were seen once; the top ten hold roughly 5.1%. The rearrangement links TRBV27 to TRBJ2-1, with TRBD2 as a possible D gene (5 bases). The sequence was collected from a man aged 35-49 years with active COVID-19. Material: peripheral blood. The CDR3 DNA reads TGTGCCAGCAGGTTCACTAGCTCCTACAATGAGCAGTTCTTC. Translating it yields CASRFTSSYNEQFF.